Presented here are 25 T cell receptor beta chains from one specimen sequenced in a study of T-cell memory formation after mild COVID-19. TCRdb recomputed calls from the 5' RACE reads with MiXCR, one row per CDR3 protein. Among fewer than 350,000 distinct CDR3 sequences listed, approximately 7.6% were seen once. Sequencing was done on a sample of PBMCs or a T cell subset sorted from them (not recorded which). Source of these receptors: a man aged 18-30 years who had mild COVID-19 (a few samples of this study predate the infection). Cell type and time point are not known.

This clonotype was seen repeatedly, ten times or more. The rearrangement links TRBV28 to TRBJ2-7; D might be TRBD1 or TRBD2, each matching 5 bases. V lost 6 bases, J lost 6 bases, and 15 bases lay in between. In germline, CDR1 is MDHEN, CDR2 SYDVKM. The CDR3 extends over 13 amino acids. For the CDR3, the DNA is TGTGCCAGCAGCATTGGGACCGGCCGCGAGCAGTACGTC. As protein: CASSIGTGREQYV.

This clonotype was seen a handful of times. This chain connects TRBV19 to TRBJ1-5, with D uncertain. This CDR3 has 13 residues. Germline V lookup: CDR1 LNHDA, CDR2 SQIVND (reference sequence). Deletions cut 6 bases from V and 4 bases from J, with 10 bases between. CDR3 nucleotides: TGTGCCAGTAGGACAAACGTGAATCAGCCCCAGCATTTT. Protein sequence: CASRTNVNQPQHF.

This clonotype was detected many times. The chain is built from TRBV7-2 and TRBJ1-1, with D hard to call. Per the germline V gene, CDR1 is SGHTA and CDR2 is FQGNSA. The CDR3 covers 11 residues. V was trimmed by 7 bases and J by 4 bases, leaving 7 bases between them. The CDR3 here is CASTELTEAFF. DNA for the CDR3: TGTGCCAGCACGGAGCTCACTGAAGCTTTCTTT.

A word on this clonotype: One end of the junction is discordant with germline, which a read error may explain. CDR3 in amino acids: CARSRTMTEQYF. In DNA form, the CDR3 reads TGTGCCCGCAGTCGAACTATGACCGAGCAGTACTTC. The chain couples TRBV6-2 or TRBV6-3 to TRBJ2-7, with D unclear. The CDR3 is 12 residues long. The germline V gene has CDR1 MNHEY and CDR2 SVGEGT.

The rearrangement joins TRBV20-1 to TRBJ1-5; no reliable D call. The CDR3 extends over 13 amino acids. In germline, CDR1 is DFQATT, CDR2 SNEGSKA (reference sequence). With 4 bases removed from V and 4 bases from J, the gap between germline ends came to 11 bases. As DNA, the CDR3 is TGCAGTGCTAAACAGAATCGGAATCAGCCCCAGCATTTT. It encodes CSAKQNRNQPQHF.

The sample holds a few counts of this clonotype. J is TRBJ1-4 and V is TRBV5-1, with D uncertain. Germline values: CDR1 SGHRS, CDR2 YFSETQ. V was clipped by 3 bases and J by 4 bases, with 10 bases between them. The CDR3 consists of 14 residues. CDR3 region: CASSSSGSNEKLFF. CDR3 bases: TGCGCCAGCAGCTCCAGTGGCAGTAATGAAAAACTGTTTTTT.

This clonotype was seen more than once but under ten times. The V and J genes are TRBV20-1 and TRBJ2-5; 10 nucleotides line up with TRBD1. Trimming removed 0 bases from V and 4 bases from J; junction bases left unmatched: 8. In germline, CDR1 is DFQATT, CDR2 SNEGSKA (reference sequence). This CDR3 region has 16 residues. The CDR3 nucleotides read TGCAGTGCTAGAGACTGGACAGGGGGAAGTGGAGAGACCCAGTACTTC. Translated, it gives CSARDWTGGSGETQYF.

In this sample, this clonotype turned up a few times. The J gene is TRBJ1-1, the V gene TRBV3-1; D unresolved. The CDR3 consists of 15 residues. The germline CDR1 and CDR2 sequences are LGHDT and YNNKEL (reference sequence). The ends were cut back, 4 bases at V and 4 bases at J, with 16 bases in the middle. The CDR3 spells CASSPMGSYGTEAFF. CDR3 DNA: TGTGCCAGCAGCCCCATGGGTTCGTATGGCACTGAAGCTTTCTTT.

The V call is TRBV25-1, the J call TRBJ2-3, with TRBD2 matching 11 bases. Per the germline V gene, CDR1 is MGHDK and CDR2 is SYGVNS. There are 22 residues in the CDR3. V lost 2 bases to trimming and J lost 0 bases; unmatched junction nucleotides: 19. The CDR3 sequence: CASSEQGSPLAGGSASTDTQYF. CDR3 coding DNA: TGTGCCAGCAGTGAACAGGGGTCGCCCCTAGCGGGGGGCTCCGCTAGCACAGATACGCAGTATTTT.

The DNA of the CDR3 is TGCAGCGTAGAACCAAACCTTATTTACAATGAGCAGTTCTTC. Translation gives CSVEPNLIYNEQFF. This chain joins TRBV29-1 and TRBJ2-1; no firm D call. Germline assignment: CDR1 SQVTM and CDR2 ANQGSEA. V was pared by 6 bases and J by 4 bases, with 16 bases between. The CDR3 has 14 residues.

In this sample, this clonotype turned up a few times. The chain recombines TRBV5-6 with TRBJ2-1, with TRBD2 matching over 7 bases. This CDR3 has 16 amino acids. V lost 0 bases and J lost 3; bases outside the gene matches: 6. Germline CDR1 and CDR2: SGHDT and YYEEEE. The CDR3 loop reads CASSLALAVLYNEQFF. CDR3 DNA: TGTGCCAGCAGCTTGGCCCTAGCGGTTCTCTACAATGAGCAGTTCTTC.

CDR3 sequence reads: CASSPQGEKLFF. Here the CDR3 DNA reads TGTGCCAGCAGCCCCCAGGGAGAAAAACTGTTTTTT. This chain uses TRBV7-9 with TRBJ1-4; D is perhaps TRBD1 (5 bases). The CDR3 consists of 12 residues. Per germline, CDR1 SEHNR and CDR2 FQNEAQ (reference sequence). V lost 5 bases to trimming and J lost 8 bases, with 9 bases between them.

This clonotype was found a few times. This sequence joins TRBV4-3 and TRBJ1-4; maybe TRBD1 (5 bases). The CDR3 totals 17 residues. The V end lost 0 bases, the J end lost 0 bases, and 11 bases lay between the germline ends. Germline CDR1 and CDR2: LGHNA and YSLEER. For the CDR3, the DNA is TGCGCCAGCAGCCAAGATCCGGGACCTGCAACTAATGAAAAACTGTTTTTT. It specifies CASSQDPGPATNEKLFF.

V usage is TRBV5-1 and J usage is TRBJ2-3; the D gene is possibly TRBD2 (5 bases). Looked up from germline, CDR1 is SGHRS and CDR2 is YFSETQ. V was trimmed by 4 bases and J by 0 bases, leaving 12 bases between them. The CDR3 spans 15 residues. The CDR3 loop reads CASSRRERSTDTQYF. As DNA, the CDR3 is TGCGCCAGCAGCCGACGAGAGCGGAGCACAGATACGCAGTATTTT.

This sequence joins TRBV10-3 and TRBJ1-3; TRBD1 matches 8 bases. The germline gives CDR1 ENHRY, CDR2 SYGVKD. V lost 10 bases to trimming and J lost 6 bases; unmatched junction nucleotides: 5. The CDR3 is 12 residues long. The chain's CDR3 is CASRDRKNTIYF. In nucleotides, the CDR3 is TGTGCCAGCCGGGACAGGAAAAACACCATATATTTT.

This clonotype was observed a handful of times. This chain uses TRBV9 with TRBJ2-7; D is possibly TRBD1 (6 bases). The CDR3 has 16 amino acids. Germline CDR1 and CDR2: SGDLS and YYNGEE. V dropped 0 bases and J dropped 2 bases, with 15 bases sitting between them. The CDR3 DNA is TGTGCCAGCAGCGTAGGAGGCACAGGGATTACCTACGAGCAGTACGTC. Its translation: CASSVGGTGITYEQYV.

The sample holds a few counts of this clonotype. V and J are TRBV5-6 and TRBJ2-6; a weak D match, TRBD2 (7 bases). The CDR3 is 19 residues long. V was clipped by 0 bases and J by 1 base, with 17 bases between them. CDR1 SGHDT and CDR2 YYEEEE come from the germline V gene. DNA for the CDR3: TGTGCCAGCAGCTTGGACTTCGGGGGGCTCAAGTCTGGGGCCAACGTCCTGACTTTC. Protein product: CASSLDFGGLKSGANVLTF.

The rearrangement links TRBV6-2 or TRBV6-3 to TRBJ2-3, with TRBD2 identical over 9 bases. CDR3 length: 17 residues. J gave up 2 bases and V 0 bases, and 6 bases lay outside the gene matches. Germline V gene lookup returns CDR1 MNHEY and CDR2 SVGEGT. The CDR3 region is CASSYSTAGGHTDTQYF. The CDR3 bases are TGTGCCAGCAGTTACTCGACAGCGGGGGGTCACACAGATACGCAGTATTTT.

The sample holds a few counts of this clonotype. The genes are TRBV2 and TRBJ2-2; the D gene is possibly TRBD1 (6 bases). Germline loops: CDR1 SNHLY, CDR2 FYNNEI. The germline V and J ends were trimmed by 7 bases and 0 bases, with 15 bases remaining between them. The length of the CDR3 is 16 residues. CDR3 loop: CASTTGHYSNTGELFF. The DNA of the CDR3 is TGTGCCAGCACCACGGGACATTATTCGAACACCGGGGAGCTGTTTTTT.

Written as DNA, the CDR3 is TGCAGTGCAACAGGGGGCAGGGAGCAGTTCTTC. The encoded protein is CSATGGREQFF. J is TRBJ2-1 and V is TRBV20-1, with 9 bases matching TRBD1. The CDR3 covers 11 residues. Germline CDR1 is DFQATT and CDR2 is SNEGSKA (reference sequence). Germline trimming cut 6 bases from V and 10 bases from J; bases unmatched to any gene: 4.

This chain joins TRBV13 and TRBJ1-1; D is ambiguous. The germline V gene encodes CDR1 PRHDT and CDR2 FYEKMQ (reference sequence). The CDR3 contains 14 residues. V was pared by 3 bases and J by 5 bases, with 13 bases between. The CDR3 here is CASSFEGSPTEAFF. The CDR3, as DNA: TGTGCCAGCAGCTTCGAGGGTTCACCGACTGAAGCTTTCTTT.

This clonotype was recorded a few times. The gene calls are TRBV27 and TRBJ1-2, with D unclear. The V gene lost 2 bases and the J gene lost 7 bases, with 14 bases spanning the gap. The CDR3 length is 14 residues. CDR1 MNHEY and CDR2 SMNVEV come from the germline V gene (reference sequence). CDR3: CASSLVPLGSGYTF. The DNA for the CDR3 is TGTGCCAGCAGTTTAGTCCCCCTGGGCAGTGGCTACACCTTC.

This clonotype was observed a few times. This chain connects TRBV2 to TRBJ2-7, with TRBD1 identical over 8 bases. The V gene end was trimmed by 9 bases and the J gene end by 0 bases; junction bases not matched to a gene: 7. The CDR3 runs to 14 residues. Germline CDR1 and CDR2: SNHLY and FYNNEI. This chain's CDR3 is CASSFQGASYEQYV. The CDR3, as DNA: TGTGCCAGTTCCTTCCAGGGGGCCTCCTACGAGCAGTACGTC.

On this clonotype: This may arise from a read error, as a much more abundant clone is one base away. The rearrangement joins TRBV5-5 to TRBJ1-6, with TRBD1 identical over 8 bases. Germline V gene sequence: CDR1 SGHKS, CDR2 YYEKEE (reference sequence). The V segment lost 4 bases and the J segment 7 bases; nucleotides outside the gene matches: 4. The CDR3 covers 14 residues. CDR3 nucleotide sequence: TGTGCCAGCAGCCTGACAGGGGAGAATTCACCCCTCCACTTT. Translated: CASSLTGENSPLHF.

V usage is TRBV12-3 or TRBV12-4 and J usage is TRBJ1-6; TRBD1 might be the D (5 bases). Trimming cost V 6 bases and J 8 bases, with 20 bases left between them. The length of the CDR3 is 16 residues. The CDR3 DNA reads as TGTGCCAGCAGCCTCTCGGGACGAGGGGATTATTCACCCCTCCACTTT. Its protein is CASSLSGRGDYSPLHF.